Sequencing of this T cell receptor beta chain was carried out in a study of T cells in Graves' hyperthyroidism and ophthalmopathy. The CDR3 loop spans 14 amino acids. Per the germline V gene, CDR1 is SQVTM and CDR2 is ANQGSEA. The V gene end was trimmed by 7 bases and the J gene end by 5 bases; junction bases not matched to a gene: 8. Using RNA transcripts as the source, TCR beta CDR3 regions were amplified. Primed by the HTBI set, a first-round RT-PCR was run on the TCR CDR3. Via MiXCR, TCRdb re-called the multiplex PCR reads, giving one row per CDR3 protein. Of 690,000 or so distinct CDR3 sequences in the sample, 15% to 20% are singletons; the top ten hold approximately 16%.

The sequence was collected from a woman aged 45-65 years with Graves' hyperthyroidism that later progressed to Graves' ophthalmopathy. This chain links TRBV29-1 with TRBJ2-5, with 12 bases that match TRBD2. The specimen sequenced was blood. For the CDR3, the DNA is TGCAGCGCATCTAGCGGGGGGGCCAAGGAGACCCAGTACTTC. This gives the protein CSASSGGAKETQYF. The full variable domain, its missing parts supplied by reference TRBV29-1 and TRBJ2-5, is SAVISQKPSRDICQRGTSLTIQCQVDSQVTMMFWYRQQPGQSLTLIATANQGSEATYESGFVIDKFPISRPNLTFSTLTVSNMSPEDSSIYLCSASSGGAKETQYFGPGTRLLVL.